This T cell receptor (beta chain) was recorded in a study of blood T cells in healthy people across ages. This CDR3 region has 10 residues. The germline CDR1 and CDR2 sequences are SQVTM and ANQGSEA. For the second PCR, which ran for about 7 to 12 cycles, a sample-barcoded 5' primer and a J-beta primer mix were used. Every single cDNA molecule received a tag from a template-switch adaptor with 12 random nucleotides. TCRdb re-called the 5' RACE reads with MiXCR, one entry per CDR3 protein. There are 1,500,000 or so distinct CDR3 sequences in the sample; 45% to 70% occur only once, and 6.5% to 8.5% lies in the top ten.

What was sequenced was blood. The receptor comes from a man younger than 35 in good health. V usage is TRBV29-1 and J usage is TRBJ2-1; perhaps TRBD2 as D (5 bases). The DNA matches TRBJ2-7 better at its end, which makes the J call doubtful. The CDR3 sequence: CSVVDLEQYF. In DNA, the CDR3 is TGCAGCGTTGTGGACTTGGAGCAGTACTTC.